This TCR beta chain was documented in a study of T cells in women clearing cervical HPV infection. The wider study: Blood came at first lesion visit for cases, post-clearance for controls.

Study outcomes and limitations: CIN3+ cases had significantly higher TCR repertoire richness than controls, but evenness did not differ.

Average input was roughly 1,200 ng genomic DNA for immunoSEQ TCR beta CDR3 amplification. Assay used: immunoSEQ multiplex PCR; TCRdb lists only in-frame clones, some missing. In all, the sample yields 20,000 to 30,000 clones. To note about this clone: Its target is unknown. The CDR3 end falls 3 residues outside the read, so it is completed with the germline J gene.

Germline V lookup: CDR1 KGHSH, CDR2 LQKENI. Unmatched junction bases numbered 8, after V lost 3 bases and J lost 6 bases. This CDR3 contains 18 residues. Sequencing used blood buffy coat. This clonotype was sampled from a woman aged 18-69 years with a cervical HPV16 infection that either progressed to CIN3+ or cleared (not recorded which). This chain connects TRBV18 to TRBJ2-2; 15 bases map to TRBD2. The CDR3 reads CASSPKGLAGGIAGELFF. The DNA read from the CDR3 is TGTGCCAGCTCACCGAAGGGACTAGCGGGGGGAATCGCCGGGGAG. Supplemented by reference TRBV18 and TRBJ2-2, the full variable domain reads NAGVMQNPRHLVRRRGQEARLRCSPMKGHSHVYWYRQLPEEGLKFMVYLQKENIIDESGMPKERFSAEFPKEGPSILRIQQVVRGDSAAYFCASSPKGLAGGIAGELFFGEGSRLTVL.